The next 19 T cell receptor beta chains were all read from a single sample in a study of shared clonotypes between healthy human individuals. Generated by immunoSEQ multiplex PCR, the TCRdb table keeps only in-frame clones and is missing some. There are 2 million to 2.5 million clones in the sample; over 85% occur only once, and 0.85% to 1.2% lies in the top ten. CD45RO-negative CD8 cells positively selected for CCR7 made up the naive population, which excluded terminally differentiated effector memory CD45RA+ cells. The sample consisted of naive CD8+ T cells sorted from blood. These receptors were taken from a man aged 18 to 29 in good health.

V gene TRBV18 combines with J gene TRBJ1-5, with D perhaps matching TRBD1 (6 bases). With 3 bases removed from V and 9 bases from J, the gap between germline ends came to 15 bases. This CDR3 comprises 14 residues. Germline CDR1 is KGHSH and CDR2 is LQKENI. CDR3 region: CASSPSDSPRPQHF. CDR3 in DNA: TGTGCCAGCTCACCCTCGGACAGCCCGAGGCCCCAGCATTTT. Using reference TRBV18 and TRBJ1-5 for the parts outside the CDR3, the full variable domain is NAGVMQNPRHLVRRRGQEARLRCSPMKGHSHVYWYRQLPEEGLKFMVYLQKENIIDESGMPKERFSAEFPKEGPSILRIQQVVRGDSAAYFCASSPSDSPRPQHFGDGTRLSIL.

The rearrangement joins TRBV6-1 to TRBJ1-6, with D hard to call. The CDR3 covers 12 residues. Between the trimmed V and J ends, which lost 2 bases and 7 bases, there was a span of 3 bases. CDR1 is MNHNS, CDR2 SASEGT, per germline. In nucleotides, the CDR3 is TGTGCCAGCAGTGAACTAAATTCACCCCTCCACTTT. Amino acid sequence: CASSELNSPLHF.

The rearrangement joins TRBV9 to TRBJ2-2, with TRBD1 matching 9 bases. V trimming: 6 bases; J trimming: 4 bases; junction bases outside the gene matches: 4. CDR3 size: 14 residues. Germline assignment: CDR1 SGDLS and CDR2 YYNGEE. The CDR3 spells CASKLTGGTGELFF. CDR3 coding DNA: TGTGCCAGCAAGCTGACAGGGGGCACCGGGGAGCTGTTTTTT.

In regard to this clone: Other DNA sequences in the sample encode the same CDR3. The V call is TRBV28, the J call TRBJ2-7; possibly TRBD2 for D (5 bases). Germline V gene data show CDR1 as MDHEN and CDR2 as SYDVKM. The CDR3 has 10 residues. The V end was cut by 9 bases, the J end by 2 bases, with 5 bases between. The CDR3 region is CASSAYEQYF. In DNA form, the CDR3 reads TGTGCCAGTAGCGCCTACGAGCAGTACTTC.

This chain links TRBV6-6 with TRBJ2-3; D uncertain. This CDR3 spans 14 amino acids. The V gene lost 4 bases and the J gene lost 2 bases, with 10 bases spanning the gap. CDR1 is MNHNY, CDR2 SVGAGI, per germline (reference sequence). CDR3 in amino acids: CASSSLETTDTQYF. Here the CDR3 DNA reads TGTGCCAGCAGTTCGCTAGAGACCACAGATACGCAGTATTTT.

With respect to this clone: This sample also contains other DNA sequences that code for the same CDR3. The chain recombines TRBV27 with TRBJ2-7; D not resolved. The CDR3 is 13 amino acids. Between the trimmed V and J ends, which lost 0 bases and 3 bases, there was a span of 6 bases. Germline CDR1 and CDR2: MNHEY and SMNVEV (reference sequence). DNA of the CDR3: TGTGCCAGCAGTTTATCGGAAGGCTACGAGCAGTACTTC. As protein: CASSLSEGYEQYF.

The V call is TRBV4-1, the J call TRBJ2-7; D assignment may be TRBD1 or TRBD2 (6 bases each). The CDR3 runs 16 residues. Deletions cut 0 bases from V and 0 bases from J, with 12 bases between. Germline V lookup: CDR1 MGHRA, CDR2 YSYEKL. The DNA of the CDR3 is TGCGCCAGCAGCCAAGAGGGGGGCAAATCCTCCTACGAGCAGTACTTC. Its protein is CASSQEGGKSSYEQYF.

The V and J genes are TRBV6-1 and TRBJ1-2; D ambiguous. Germline V lookup: CDR1 MNHNS, CDR2 SASEGT. The ends were cut back, 3 bases at V and 4 bases at J, with 15 bases in the middle. CDR3 length: 15 amino acids. The CDR3 is CASSESVGGLYGYTF. The CDR3 coding sequence is TGTGCCAGCAGTGAGTCGGTGGGAGGGCTCTATGGCTACACCTTC.

The chain recombines TRBV7-9 with TRBJ2-7; 9 nucleotides agree with TRBD2. Trimming cost V 5 bases and J 4 bases; bases outside gene matches: 12. CDR1 SEHNR and CDR2 FQNEAQ come from the germline V gene (reference sequence). The length of the CDR3 is 16 residues. CDR3 DNA sequence: TGTGCCAGCAGCCCCCGAGAGGGACTAGCAGTTTACGAGCAGTACTTC. Translation: CASSPREGLAVYEQYF.

The J gene is TRBJ2-5, the V gene TRBV9, with 8 nucleotides matching TRBD2. V was clipped by 2 bases and J by 3 bases; unmatched bases: 3. The CDR3 has 14 residues. The germline CDR1 and CDR2 sequences are SGDLS and YYNGEE. The CDR3 region is CASSVGLEKETQYF. The CDR3 nucleotides are TGTGCCAGCAGCGTGGGACTAGAAAAAGAGACCCAGTACTTC.

The CDR3 spells CASSLKQGAFGNTEAFF. In DNA, the CDR3 is TGTGCCAGCAGCTTAAAGCAGGGGGCATTCGGGAACACTGAAGCTTTCTTT. The chain links TRBV5-6 to TRBJ1-1, with 8 bases lining up with TRBD1. The CDR3 consists of 17 residues. The V gene end was trimmed by 2 bases and the J gene end by 1 base; junction bases not matched to a gene: 10. Germline values: CDR1 SGHDT, CDR2 YYEEEE.

This chain links TRBV9 with TRBJ2-7; TRBD2 aligns across 9 bases. V dropped 3 bases and J dropped 3; count of bases not matched to a gene: 7. The CDR3 consists of 15 residues. CDR1 is SGDLS, CDR2 YYNGEE, per germline. The CDR3 DNA reads TGTGCCAGCAGCGCCGCAGCGGGGGGTCTCTACGAGCAGTACTTC. The encoded protein is CASSAAAGGLYEQYF. Based on the CDR3 plus reference TRBV9 and TRBJ2-7, the full variable domain is DSGVTQTPKHLITATGQRVTLRCSPRSGDLSVYWYQQSLDQGLQFLIQYYNGEERAKGNILERFSAQQFPDLHSELNLSSLELGDSALYFCASSAAAGGLYEQYFGPGTRLTVT.

The rearrangement links TRBV13 to TRBJ1-2, with 11 bases that match TRBD1. The ends lost 1 base at V and 0 bases at J; junction bases unmatched: 4. The length of the CDR3 is 17 residues. CDR1 is PRHDT and CDR2 is FYEKMQ in the germline V gene (reference sequence). The CDR3 DNA follows: TGTGCCAGCAGCTTAGCGGGACAGGGGGGACCTAACTATGGCTACACCTTC. Its protein is CASSLAGQGGPNYGYTF. Full variable domain (missing parts from reference TRBV13 and TRBJ1-2): AAGVIQSPRHLIKEKRETATLKCYPIPRHDTVYWYQQGPGQDPQFLISFYEKMQSDKGSIPDRFSAQQFSDYHSELNMSSLELGDSALYFCASSLAGQGGPNYGYTFGSGTRLTVV.

The chain is built from TRBV4-1 and TRBJ2-5; D call uncertain. Trimming pared 1 base from V and 3 bases from J, leaving 12 bases between. The CDR3 has 15 amino acids. The germline V gene has CDR1 MGHRA and CDR2 YSYEKL. The CDR3 reads CASSQVRGREETQYF. The CDR3 nucleotides read TGCGCCAGCAGCCAAGTTCGAGGACGGGAAGAGACCCAGTACTTC.

This clone showed up just a few times. CDR3 protein: CASSLDWSGRLNEQYF. In nucleotides, the CDR3 is TGTGCCAGCAGTTTAGATTGGTCAGGGAGGTTGAACGAGCAGTACTTC. The chain links TRBV27 to TRBJ2-7; a possible D gene is TRBD2 (6 bases). Trimming pared 2 bases from V and 5 bases from J, leaving 19 bases between. The CDR3 totals 16 residues. Germline-derived CDR1 and CDR2 are MNHEY and SMNVEV (reference sequence).

In its sample, this clone was seen once. The CDR3, as DNA: TGTGCCAGCAGCCCCAGCGACGTAAGCTCCTACGAGCAGTACTTC. Its protein is CASSPSDVSSYEQYF. The chain has TRBV14 and TRBJ2-7; D call uncertain. The ends were cut back, 4 bases at V and 0 bases at J, with 13 bases in the middle. The germline gives CDR1 SGHDN, CDR2 FVKESK. The CDR3 extends over 15 amino acids.

V usage is TRBV10-3 and J usage is TRBJ2-2, with TRBD2 identical over 10 bases. Per the germline V gene, CDR1 is ENHRY and CDR2 is SYGVKD. Germline trimming cut 0 bases from V and 6 bases from J; bases unmatched to any gene: 10. CDR3 length: 18 residues. CDR3 in amino acids: CAISESSRLAGDPGELFF. In DNA form, the CDR3 reads TGTGCCATCAGTGAGTCCTCGCGGCTAGCGGGAGACCCCGGGGAGCTGTTTTTT.

For this clone: This sample also contains other DNA sequences that code for the same CDR3. The chain recombines TRBV4-1 with TRBJ1-6; 9 bases are shared with TRBD1. Germline CDR1 and CDR2: MGHRA and YSYEKL. The CDR3 loop spans 16 amino acids. The trim removed 3 bases at V and 7 bases at J, leaving 7 bases unmatched. The CDR3 nucleotides read TGCGCCAGCAGCCAGAGCCCGGGACAGGGAAATTCACCCCTCCACTTT. It encodes CASSQSPGQGNSPLHF.

The chain uses TRBV7-8 and TRBJ2-1; 7 positions match TRBD1. Germline assignment: CDR1 SGHVS and CDR2 FQNEAQ. The CDR3 length is 15 residues. V lost 5 bases and J lost 9; bases outside the gene matches: 13. The CDR3 reads CASSTGTVEGGEQFF. CDR3 nucleotides: TGTGCCAGCAGCACCGGGACAGTTGAGGGTGGTGAGCAGTTCTTC.